This passage covers 25 T cell receptor beta chains from one sample sequenced in a study of blood T cell repertoires in COVID-19. Clones were sequenced by immunoSEQ multiplex PCR, and TCRdb holds only the in-frame ones, with some missing. The data show about 66,000 clones, about 90% seen once. Sequencing was carried out using peripheral blood. The receptor set was obtained from a human donor in a cohort sampled during active COVID-19.

The chain combines TRBV9 with TRBJ2-1, with D perhaps matching TRBD1 (6 bases). This CDR3 contains 17 residues. V shed 3 bases and J shed 8 bases, with 24 bases lying between them. CDR1 is SGDLS, CDR2 YYNGEE, per germline. CDR3 region: CASSAGVDSRFRDEQFF. For the CDR3, the DNA is TGTGCCAGCAGCGCCGGCGTGGACAGTCGGTTCCGGGATGAGCAGTTCTTC.

The chain joins TRBV19 to TRBJ1-4; 7 positions agree with TRBD1. The V segment lost 6 bases and the J segment 7 bases; nucleotides outside the gene matches: 8. Germline V gene lookup returns CDR1 LNHDA and CDR2 SQIVND (reference sequence). The CDR3 runs to 14 residues. The CDR3 DNA reads as TGTGCCAGTAGCCCGACAGGGTTTGCTGAAAAACTGTTTTTT. This gives the protein CASSPTGFAEKLFF.

The genes are TRBV3-1 (or the pseudogene TRBV3-2) and TRBJ1-2; D is ambiguous. From germline, CDR1 is LGHDT and CDR2 YNNKEL (reference sequence). CDR3 size: 14 residues. Trimming took off 2 bases at V and 8 bases at J, with 15 bases between the two ends. The CDR3: CASSQISVESGYTF. The CDR3 DNA follows: TGTGCCAGCAGCCAAATCTCGGTCGAGAGCGGCTACACCTTC.

This clone was detected only a few times. This sequence joins TRBV7-9 and TRBJ2-2, with D possibly being TRBD1 (5 bases). Trimming took off 7 bases at V and 3 bases at J, with 18 bases between the two ends. There are 16 residues in the CDR3. Per germline, CDR1 SEHNR and CDR2 FQNEAQ (reference sequence). This CDR3 reads CASIRFAGQDTGELFF. In DNA form, the CDR3 reads TGTGCCAGCATCCGGTTCGCAGGGCAGGACACCGGGGAGCTGTTTTTT. The whole variable domain, remainder taken from reference TRBV7-9 and TRBJ2-2, is DTGVSQNPRHKITKRGQNVTFRCDPISEHNRLYWYRQTLGQGPEFLTYFQNEAQLEKSRLLSDRFSAERPKGSFSTLEIQRTEQGDSAMYLCASIRFAGQDTGELFFGEGSRLTVL.

This clone was recorded once. This chain uses TRBV7-2 with TRBJ2-3, with D possibly being TRBD2 (6 bases). The CDR3 is 14 amino acids. V was trimmed by 5 bases and J by 7 bases, leaving 16 bases between them. Germline CDR1 SGHTA, CDR2 FQGNSA. The DNA of the CDR3 is TGTGCCAGCAGCCCGAGACTAGGGGATAATACGCAGTATTTT. Protein product: CASSPRLGDNTQYF.

V gene TRBV28 combines with J gene TRBJ2-7; TRBD2 agrees at 10 bases. CDR3 length: 15 amino acids. CDR1 is MDHEN, CDR2 SYDVKM, per germline. V lost 3 bases and J lost 9; bases outside the gene matches: 11. The CDR3 nucleotides are TGTGCCAGCAGTTTCCCTAGCGGGGGAATTGTAGTGCAGTACTTC. This sequence encodes CASSFPSGGIVVQYF.

The chain uses TRBV28 and TRBJ2-7; 7 bases fit TRBD2. From germline, CDR1 is MDHEN and CDR2 SYDVKM. Germline trimming cut 2 bases from V and 3 bases from J; bases unmatched to any gene: 7. There are 15 residues in the CDR3. The CDR3 is CASSLSLAAVYEQYF. As DNA, the CDR3 is TGTGCCAGCAGTTTAAGTCTAGCGGCCGTCTACGAGCAGTACTTC.

The chain carries TRBV4-3 and TRBJ2-6; D is undetermined. CDR3 length equals 16 residues. The V gene's germline CDR1 is LGHNA and CDR2 YSLEER. Between the trimmed V and J ends, which lost 0 bases and 0 bases, there was a span of 6 bases. The CDR3 is CASSQDSSSGANVLTF. The CDR3 bases are TGCGCCAGCAGCCAAGATAGTAGCTCTGGGGCCAACGTCCTGACTTTC.

The chain couples TRBV15 to TRBJ2-1, with D possibly matching TRBD2 (6 bases). CDR3 length: 17 amino acids. Looked up from germline, CDR1 is LNHNV and CDR2 is YYDKDF (reference sequence). Between the trimmed V and J ends, which lost 3 bases and 0 bases, there was a span of 15 bases. This chain's CDR3 is CATSRVGLTSSYNEQFF. The CDR3 nucleotides read TGTGCCACCAGCAGGGTGGGACTTACGAGCTCCTACAATGAGCAGTTCTTC.

The V gene is TRBV7-8, the J gene TRBJ2-4; TRBD1 aligns across 9 bases. Trimming took 5 bases from V and 2 from J; bases not matched to a gene: 1. Looked up from germline, CDR1 is SGHVS and CDR2 is FQNEAQ. CDR3 length: 14 amino acids. This CDR3 is CASSHRGPKNIQYF. As DNA, the CDR3 is TGTGCCAGCAGCCACAGGGGGCCCAAAAACATTCAGTACTTC.

V usage is TRBV30 and J usage is TRBJ1-1, with 10 nucleotides matching TRBD1. V was clipped by 0 bases and J by 1 base; unmatched bases: 11. There are 18 residues in the CDR3. In germline, CDR1 is GTSNPN, CDR2 SVGIG (reference sequence). CDR3 nucleotide sequence: TGTGCCTGGAGTGTCGACAGGGGGCGAGAGAAATGGAACACTGAAGCTTTCTTT. This codes for CAWSVDRGREKWNTEAFF.

The chain has TRBV5-5 and TRBJ2-3, with D possibly TRBD1 on 6 matching bases. Trimming took off 1 base at V and 6 bases at J, with 15 bases between the two ends. The germline gives CDR1 SGHKS, CDR2 YYEKEE (reference sequence). The CDR3 length is 15 residues. The CDR3 DNA follows: TGTGCCAGCAGCTTGAAGCAGGGGAAGGAGGATACGCAGTATTTT. It codes for CASSLKQGKEDTQYF.

This clone was counted once. V gene TRBV4-1 combines with J gene TRBJ1-4; D is unresolved. Germline CDR1 is MGHRA and CDR2 is YSYEKL. The V and J ends lost 1 base and 5 bases respectively, with 5 bases between them. The CDR3 is 13 residues long. The CDR3 DNA reads TGCGCCAGCAGCCAAGGCCTAAATGAAAAACTGTTTTTT. It translates to CASSQGLNEKLFF.

The chain couples TRBV19 to TRBJ1-4; D uncertain. The CDR3 has 16 amino acids. V was pared by 5 bases and J by 4 bases, with 17 bases between. Per germline, CDR1 LNHDA and CDR2 SQIVND (reference sequence). The CDR3 DNA follows: TGTGCCAGTAGTTTGGACTATTCGGCGCATAATGAAAAACTGTTTTTT. Protein: CASSLDYSAHNEKLFF.

V and J are TRBV29-1 and TRBJ2-3, with 8 bases matching TRBD2. From germline, CDR1 is SQVTM and CDR2 ANQGSEA. This CDR3 region has 11 residues. Trimming at V came to 8 bases and at J to 6 bases, leaving 4 bases not matched to a gene. CDR3 sequence reads: CSLRLADTQYF. CDR3 sequence (DNA): TGCAGCCTAAGACTAGCGGATACGCAGTATTTT.

A word on this clone: The sample has other DNA sequences that encode this CDR3 too. This sequence joins TRBV3-1 (or the pseudogene TRBV3-2) and TRBJ2-7, with 9 positions matching TRBD2. This CDR3 has 15 amino acids. Germline CDR1 LGHDT, CDR2 YNNKEL (reference sequence). V dropped 1 base and J dropped 4; count of bases not matched to a gene: 5. The CDR3 region has the DNA TGTGCCAGCAGCCAAGGGGGCGGGGGGGGGTACGAGCAGTACTTC. Protein product: CASSQGGGGGYEQYF.

The gene calls are TRBV6-6 and TRBJ2-1; TRBD2 matches 9 bases. J lost 5 bases, V lost 9 bases, and 5 bases had no gene match. CDR3 length equals 13 residues. Germline V gene sequence: CDR1 MNHNY, CDR2 SVGAGI (reference sequence). CDR3 region: CASRAGGNNEQFF. Written as DNA, the CDR3 is TGTGCCAGTAGGGCGGGGGGGAACAATGAGCAGTTCTTC.

The V call is TRBV9, the J call TRBJ2-1, with 7 bases that match TRBD2. Looked up from germline, CDR1 is SGDLS and CDR2 is YYNGEE. J gave up 5 bases and V 3 bases, and 5 bases lay outside the gene matches. The CDR3 length is 14 residues. The CDR3 DNA reads TGTGCCAGCAGCGCCGGGGGGATAAACAATGAGCAGTTCTTC. The encoded protein is CASSAGGINNEQFF.

J is TRBJ2-7 and V is TRBV5-6, with D possibly TRBD2 on 5 matching bases. CDR1 is SGHDT, CDR2 YYEEEE, per germline. V was cut by 5 bases and J by 5 bases, with 32 bases left in between. The CDR3 runs 19 residues. DNA of the CDR3: TGTGCCAGCAGACGCCGGGCCGGCTTACGCCTGACGGGCGGGCACGAGCAGTACTTC. Translating gives CASRRRAGLRLTGGHEQYF. Full variable domain (outside the CDR3, taken from reference TRBV5-6 and TRBJ2-7): DAGVTQSPTHLIKTRGQQVTLRCSPKSGHDTVSWYQQALGQGPQFIFQYYEEEERQRGNFPDRFSGHQFPNYSSELNVNALLLGDSALYLCASRRRAGLRLTGGHEQYFGPGTRLTVT.

A single count supports this clone. V usage is TRBV19 and J usage is TRBJ2-5; D is undetermined. The ends were cut back, 2 bases at V and 5 bases at J, with 15 bases in the middle. The CDR3 has 15 amino acids. CDR1 LNHDA and CDR2 SQIVND come from the germline V gene (reference sequence). The CDR3 protein is CASSISASDLETQYF. The CDR3 nucleotides read TGTGCCAGTAGTATATCCGCCAGCGACCTGGAGACCCAGTACTTC.

The gene calls are TRBV19 and TRBJ2-1, with 11 bases identical to TRBD1. Trimming cost V 2 bases and J 8 bases; bases outside gene matches: 2. Germline values: CDR1 LNHDA, CDR2 SQIVND (reference sequence). CDR3 length equals 14 residues. CDR3 in amino acids: CASSIWTGGDEQFF. The CDR3 region has the DNA TGTGCCAGTAGTATATGGACAGGGGGCGATGAGCAGTTCTTC.

This clone is a singleton in its sample. V usage is TRBV7-2 and J usage is TRBJ2-2, with 7 bases identical to TRBD2. CDR3 length equals 14 residues. Germline CDR1 reads SGHTA; CDR2 reads FQGNSA. J lost 6 bases, V lost 2 bases, and 3 bases had no gene match. The CDR3 DNA reads as TGTGCCAGCAGCTTAAGTGGGGGGGCCGGGGAGCTGTTTTTT. It encodes CASSLSGGAGELFF. Full variable domain (rest looked up from reference TRBV7-2 and TRBJ2-2): GAGVSQSPSNKVTEKGKDVELRCDPISGHTALYWYRQSLGQGLEFLIYFQGNSAPDKSGLPSDRFSAERTGGSVSTLTIQRTQQEDSAVYLCASSLSGGAGELFFGEGSRLTVL.

The chain recombines TRBV6-1 with TRBJ2-7; D is undetermined. CDR3 length equals 15 residues. V was cut by 3 bases and J by 1 base, with 13 bases left in between. Germline-derived CDR1 and CDR2 are MNHNS and SASEGT. The DNA for the CDR3 is TGTGCCAGCAGTGATTGGCATGCAGGATCCTACGAGCAGTACTTC. This gives the protein CASSDWHAGSYEQYF.

The chain recombines TRBV12-3 or TRBV12-4 with TRBJ2-5, with 10 nucleotides matching TRBD2. With V trimmed by 7 bases and J by 5 bases, 4 bases remained unmatched. The CDR3 is 13 residues long. CDR3 coding DNA: TGTGCCAGCACCCCGGGACTAGCGGAGACCCAGTACTTC. Its translation is CASTPGLAETQYF.

This clone was seen only once. This chain connects TRBV6-2 or TRBV6-3 to TRBJ2-5; D is unclear. V was pared by 6 bases and J by 3 bases, with 5 bases between. CDR3 size: 11 residues. Looked up from germline, CDR1 is MNHEY and CDR2 is SVGEGT. The CDR3 is CASSREETQYF. CDR3 coding DNA: TGTGCCAGCAGCCGCGAAGAGACCCAGTACTTC.